The source of this T cell receptor beta chain is a study of T-cell memory formation after mild COVID-19. Overall study context: TCR clusters were mostly confined to one donor each. Study-wide findings and caveats: Some SARS-CoV-2-responding clones were already detected in memory before infection. There was a balanced CD4/CD8 profile in clones contracting day 15 to 85, and later expanders leaned CD4+.

TCR alpha and TCR beta cDNA libraries with sample barcodes and UMIs came from 5'RACE using constant-segment primers. A single record per CDR3 protein comes from TCRdb applying MiXCR to the 5' RACE reads. The sample records just over 400,000 distinct CDR3 sequences, 20% to 30% being singletons. Concerning this clonotype: Its antigen is undetermined.

Germline V gene sequence: CDR1 SGHVS, CDR2 FNYEAQ. V was cut by 1 base and J by 4 bases, with 16 bases left in between. This CDR3 has 16 residues. The clonotype comes from an adult woman who had mild COVID-19 (a few samples of this study predate the infection). Cell type and time point are not known. Material: PBMCs or a T cell subset sorted from them (not recorded which). The genes are TRBV7-6 and TRBJ1-2; a weak D match, TRBD1 (5 bases). CDR3 in DNA: TGTGCCAGCAGCTTAGATCAGGGCAGCCCGCCCTATGGCTACACCTTC. It translates to CASSLDQGSPPYGYTF.